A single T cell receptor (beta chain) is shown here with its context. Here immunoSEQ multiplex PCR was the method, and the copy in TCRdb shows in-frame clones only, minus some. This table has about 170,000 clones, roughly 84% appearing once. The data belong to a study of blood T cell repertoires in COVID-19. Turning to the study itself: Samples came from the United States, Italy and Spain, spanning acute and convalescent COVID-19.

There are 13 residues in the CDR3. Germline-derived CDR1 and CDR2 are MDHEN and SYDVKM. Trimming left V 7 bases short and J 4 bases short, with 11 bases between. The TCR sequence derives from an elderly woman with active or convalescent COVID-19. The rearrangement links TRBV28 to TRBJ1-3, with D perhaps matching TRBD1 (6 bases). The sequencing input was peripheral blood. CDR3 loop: CASNHREGNTIYF. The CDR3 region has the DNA TGTGCCAGCAACCACAGGGAAGGAAACACCATATATTTT.